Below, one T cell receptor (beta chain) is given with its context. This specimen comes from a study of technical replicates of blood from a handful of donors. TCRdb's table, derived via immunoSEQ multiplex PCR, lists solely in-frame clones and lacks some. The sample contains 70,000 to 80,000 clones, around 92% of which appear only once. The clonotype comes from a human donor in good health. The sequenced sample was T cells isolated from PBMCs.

The CDR3 sequence: CASSLWGLAGEKTNTGELFF. The CDR3 bases are TGTGCCAGCAGTTTATGGGGACTAGCGGGAGAGAAAACGAACACCGGGGAGCTGTTTTTT. The chain employs TRBV28 and TRBJ2-2; 14 positions match TRBD2. Germline V gives CDR1 MDHEN, CDR2 SYDVKM. With V trimmed by 0 bases and J by 0 bases, 6 bases remained unmatched. The CDR3 length is 20 residues.